This is a list of T cell receptor beta chains from one sample in a study of shared clonotypes between healthy human individuals. This table comes from immunoSEQ multiplex PCR, and its TCRdb copy is limited to in-frame clones, with some not included. The sample has 330,000 or so clones; around 74% are singletons. Sequencing was performed on memory CD4+ T cells sorted from blood. These receptors all come from a man aged 30-40 years in good health. CDR3s include the opening cysteine and the closing phenylalanine or tryptophan. The D gene is left open where the match is weak. The size field is filled for only some rows; it gives once, few, many or a size class.

D,V,J,size,DNA,CDR3
NA,TRBV18,TRBJ1-1,NA,TGTGCCAGCTCATTCTACAGTGGGAACACTGAAGCTTTCTTT,CASSFYSGNTEAFF
TRBD2,TRBV19,TRBJ2-3,NA,TGTGCCAGTAGTATCGCGCTTCCCGGTAGCGGGGATACGCAGTATTTT,CASSIALPGSGDTQYF
NA,TRBV6-5,TRBJ2-2,NA,TGTGCCAGCAGTTTACACACCAACACCGGGGAGCTGTTTTTT,CASSLHTNTGELFF
NA,TRBV5-1,TRBJ1-1,NA,TGCGCCAGCAGCTTGGCAGGAGGGGACACTGAAGCTTTCTTT,CASSLAGGDTEAFF
TRBD1,TRBV5-5,TRBJ1-2,NA,TGTGCCAGCAGCTCTACAGGGGGCAGCTATGGCTACACCTTC,CASSSTGGSYGYTF
TRBD2,TRBV19,TRBJ2-5,NA,TGTGCCAGTAGGACGAACAAAGCGGGAGTTTTAGGAGAGACCCAGTACTTC,CASRTNKAGVLGETQYF
NA,TRBV11-3,TRBJ2-7,NA,TGTGCCAGCAGCTTAACCCCCGCGGGAACCGAGCAGTACTTC,CASSLTPAGTEQYF
NA,TRBV6-6,TRBJ2-3,NA,TGTGCCAGCAACCCGGGACCGATCACAGATACGCAGTATTTT,CASNPGPITDTQYF
TRBD1,TRBV29-1,TRBJ2-5,NA,TGCAGCGCCTCGACAGGGGGAGAGACCCAGTACTTC,CSASTGGETQYF
NA,TRBV9,TRBJ2-1,few,TGTGCCAGCAGCGTAGTACCAAACTCCTACAATGAGCAGTTCTTC,CASSVVPNSYNEQFF
TRBD1,TRBV27,TRBJ2-2,few,TGTGCCAGCAGAAGGACAGGGGGCAAGGTGTACACCGGGGAGCTGTTTTTT,CASRRTGGKVYTGELFF
NA,TRBV18,TRBJ2-4,NA,TGTGCCAGCTCACCAGGACTAGCCAAAAACATTCAGTACTTC,CASSPGLAKNIQYF
TRBD1,TRBV10-3,TRBJ1-1,NA,TGTGCCATCAGTGCAACCAAACCGGACAGGGGATACACTGAAGCTTTCTTT,CAISATKPDRGYTEAFF
NA,TRBV10-1,TRBJ2-1,NA,TGCGCCAGCAGCCCGAATACAGTCCCCTCCTACAATGAGCAGTTCTTC,CASSPNTVPSYNEQFF
NA,TRBV19,TRBJ2-3,NA,TGTGCCAGTAGTAGCGGAGTCCGAGGCACAGATACGCAGTATTTT,CASSSGVRGTDTQYF
TRBD1,TRBV7-7,TRBJ2-5,once,TGTGCCAGCAGCTTGACAGGGTTCCAAGAGACCCAGTACTTC,CASSLTGFQETQYF
TRBD2,TRBV19,TRBJ2-7,NA,TGTGCCAGTAGTCTGGGGATAGCGGGAGAGGAGTTTTTTCGCTCCTACGAGCAGTACTTC,CASSLGIAGEEFFRSYEQYF
NA,TRBV18,TRBJ2-1,few,TGTGCCAGCTCACCCCTCGGACAGAACTACAATGAGCAGTTCTTC,CASSPLGQNYNEQFF
NA,TRBV9,TRBJ1-1,NA,TGTGCCAGCAGCGTAGCCGGGAACACTGAAGCTTTCTTT,CASSVAGNTEAFF
NA,TRBV30,TRBJ2-5,NA,TGTGCCTGGAGTGTACTGGGACGAGAGACCCAGTACTTC,CAWSVLGRETQYF
NA,TRBV11-3,TRBJ2-2,NA,TGTGCCAGCAGCCGACAGGTGTTGGCCGGGGAGCTGTTTTTT,CASSRQVLAGELFF
NA,TRBV28,TRBJ1-5,NA,TGTGCCAGCAGTTTGCAGAGTTTGGGTCAGCCCCAGCATTTT,CASSLQSLGQPQHF
NA,TRBV10-3,TRBJ2-1,NA,TGTGCCATCAGTGAGAACCCTAATGACAATGAGCAGTTCTTC,CAISENPNDNEQFF
TRBD2,TRBV5-4,TRBJ2-7,NA,TGTGCCAGCAGCTGGGGGACTAGCGGGTCTGACGAGCAGTACTTC,CASSWGTSGSDEQYF
NA,TRBV4-1,TRBJ2-7,medium-sized,TGCGCCAGCAGCCAAGTTGACATGGGATTTACCGGGGCCAACGAGCAGTACTTC,CASSQVDMGFTGANEQYF
NA,TRBV19,TRBJ1-5,few,TGTGCCAGTAGGATCAGTTCAAATAGCAATCAGCCCCAGCATTTT,CASRISSNSNQPQHF
NA,TRBV28,TRBJ2-7,NA,TGTGCCAGCACCCTTCGGGGAGTTTCCTACGAGCAGTACTTC,CASTLRGVSYEQYF
TRBD1,TRBV28,TRBJ2-7,NA,TGTGCCAACAGGTTGACCAGGGTGGACAGGGGGCACGATCGTTACGAGCAGTACTTC,CANRLTRVDRGHDRYEQYF
TRBD2,TRBV7-9,TRBJ2-7,few,TGTGCCAGCAGCTGGACCGGGACTAGCGGGAAAGATACCTACGAGCAGTACTTC,CASSWTGTSGKDTYEQYF
NA,TRBV20-1,TRBJ2-3,NA,TGCAGTCTGCGAAGCCGAGGGACGCAGTATTTT,CSLRSRGTQYF
TRBD1,TRBV7-2,TRBJ2-5,NA,TGTGCCAGCAGCTTATTCCGCCAGGGGGTCCAAGAGACCCAGTACTTC,CASSLFRQGVQETQYF
NA,TRBV2,TRBJ1-2,NA,TGTGCCAGCAGTGCTACCGGGGCAGGGATCAGTGGCTACACCTTC,CASSATGAGISGYTF
TRBD1,TRBV6-5,TRBJ1-2,once,TGTGCCAGTACCCACAGGGGAGCTAACTATGGCTACACCTTC,CASTHRGANYGYTF
NA,TRBV6-1,TRBJ2-7,NA,TGTGCCAGCAGTGAACCGGACCCGAGGGGCTACGAGCAGTACTTC,CASSEPDPRGYEQYF
TRBD1,TRBV10-2,TRBJ1-4,NA,TGCGCCAGCCAGCAGCCGGGGACAGCAGGTTTGGAAAAACTGTTTTTT,CASQQPGTAGLEKLFF
NA,TRBV28,TRBJ2-7,NA,TGTGCCAGCAGATTCACAACATCCTACGAGCAGTACTTC,CASRFTTSYEQYF
NA,TRBV6-5,TRBJ2-7,once,TGTGCCAGCAGTTACTCGATCGGCAGGTTCCTCTACGAGCAGTACTTC,CASSYSIGRFLYEQYF
NA,TRBV19,TRBJ1-3,NA,TGTGCCAGTACTCTAGACCGGTTTTATGGAAACACCATATATTTT,CASTLDRFYGNTIYF
NA,TRBV7-2,TRBJ1-3,once,TGTGCCAGCAGCAGACACTCTGGAAACACCATATATTTT,CASSRHSGNTIYF
NA,TRBV7-9,TRBJ1-1,NA,TGTGCCAGCGCCACCACGGAGATTCTACAACGTGGGGGCACTGAAGCTTTCTTT,CASATTEILQRGGTEAFF
NA,TRBV7-2,TRBJ2-1,NA,TGTGCCAGCAGCCCTCGTACCAACTCCTACAATGAGCAGTTCTTC,CASSPRTNSYNEQFF
NA,TRBV9,TRBJ1-2,NA,TGTGCCAGCAGCGTAGATTTGTCGTACAGCCGGAATAGTGGCTACACCTTC,CASSVDLSYSRNSGYTF
NA,TRBV7-3,TRBJ2-1,NA,TGTGCCAGCGCGGAGGGATTCGTATACAATGAGCAGTTCTTC,CASAEGFVYNEQFF
TRBD2,TRBV7-2,TRBJ2-1,NA,TGTGCCAGCAGCTTAGATCGGGCCGGGAGGGGGTACAATGAGCAGTTCTTC,CASSLDRAGRGYNEQFF
TRBD1,TRBV7-9,TRBJ1-5,NA,TGTGCCAGCAGCTTAGCGACAGGGGGCGTTAGTACCAATCAGCCCCAGCATTTT,CASSLATGGVSTNQPQHF
NA,TRBV5-1,TRBJ1-2,NA,TGCGCCAGCAGCTTTGACAGGCCTTATGGCTACACCTTC,CASSFDRPYGYTF
NA,TRBV30,TRBJ1-5,NA,TGTGCCTGGAGTGTGGGGGTTTGGCAGCCCCAGCATTTT,CAWSVGVWQPQHF
NA,TRBV29-1,TRBJ1-5,NA,TGCAGCGTCGGGGACGGAAGCAATCAGCCCCAGCATTTT,CSVGDGSNQPQHF
NA,TRBV21-1,TRBJ2-7,once,TGTGCCAGCAGCAAAGACCAGGTTTCAACAGGGTTTCCGTACTTC,CASSKDQVSTGFPYF